This T cell receptor beta chain is drawn from a study of identifying expanded T cells in peripheral blood. The CDR3 has 15 amino acids. J lost 4 bases, V lost 1 base, and 5 bases had no gene match. Per germline, CDR1 SGHAT and CDR2 FQDESV (reference sequence). Assay: immunoSEQ multiplex PCR; the TCRdb copy retains only in-frame clones and omits some. Of some 130,000 clones detected, 75% to 90% appear once; the ten largest clones hold around 8.2%. Sequencing used blood. The clonotype comes from a person aged 18-70 years in good health. The chain is built from TRBV11-1 and TRBJ2-7, with 9 bases fitting TRBD2. The CDR3 nucleotides are TGTGCCAGCAGCTTAGGTGTAGCGGGAGAGTACGAGCAGTACTTC. It encodes CASSLGVAGEYEQYF. Drawing the rest from reference TRBV11-1 and TRBJ2-7, the complete variable domain is EAEVAQSPRYKITEKSQAVAFWCDPISGHATLYWYRQILGQGPELLVQFQDESVVDDSQLPKDRFSAERLKGVDSTLKIQPAELGDSAMYLCASSLGVAGEYEQYFGPGTRLTVT.